What follows are 10 T cell receptor beta chains derived from one specimen sequenced in a study of blood T cells in healthy people across ages. Then a second PCR, running about 7 to 11 cycles, was carried out with a sample-barcoded 5' primer and a J-beta primer mix. TCRdb re-called the 5' RACE reads with MiXCR, one entry per CDR3 protein. This sample has 1.2 million to 1.5 million distinct CDR3 sequences, with roughly 60% found just once. Sequencing input: blood. All receptors come from a man aged 18 to 35 in good health.

This sequence joins TRBV4-1 and TRBJ2-1; D is perhaps TRBD2 (6 bases). Between the trimmed V and J ends, which lost 1 base and 10 bases, there was a span of 8 bases. The germline V gene encodes CDR1 MGHRA and CDR2 YSYEKL. CDR3 length equals 12 residues. The CDR3 DNA is TGCGCCAGCAGCCAAGGGGGGAGGGAGCAGTTCTTC. It codes for CASSQGGREQFF.

The CDR3: CSARVFGGGYTF. The CDR3 nucleotides are TGCAGTGCTAGAGTTTTCGGCGGTGGCTACACCTTC. The J gene is TRBJ1-2, the V gene TRBV20-1; the D is unclear. Trimming left V 1 base short and J 7 bases short, with 10 bases between. CDR3 size: 12 residues. CDR1 DFQATT and CDR2 SNEGSKA come from the germline V gene (reference sequence).

The rearrangement links TRBV14 to TRBJ2-1; D is perhaps TRBD1 (5 bases). This CDR3 is 16 amino acids long. Per the germline V gene, CDR1 is SGHDN and CDR2 is FVKESK. The ends were cut back, 4 bases at V and 0 bases at J, with 13 bases in the middle. The CDR3 DNA reads as TGTGCCAGCAGCCGCCAGGGCAGTAGCTCCTACAATGAGCAGTTCTTC. Amino acids: CASSRQGSSSYNEQFF.

The rearrangement joins TRBV12-5 to TRBJ1-1; maybe TRBD1 (5 bases). Trimming removed 7 bases from V and 7 bases from J, with 16 bases in between. The CDR3 is made up of 13 amino acids. Germline CDR1 LGHNT, CDR2 FRNRAP. The CDR3 DNA is TGTGCTAGTGCCTCGTTCAGAACAGGTGAAGCTTTCTTT. It yields the protein CASASFRTGEAFF.

The rearrangement links TRBV5-1 to TRBJ2-5; the match to TRBD2 covers 7 bases. The CDR3 has 14 residues. V trimming: 3 bases; J trimming: 5 bases; junction bases outside the gene matches: 7. The V gene's germline CDR1 is SGHRS and CDR2 YFSETQ. CDR3 region: CASSSGTIKETQYF. CDR3 DNA sequence: TGCGCCAGCAGCTCCGGGACTATCAAGGAGACCCAGTACTTC.

The chain carries TRBV4-2 and TRBJ1-1; weak D call: TRBD1 (6 bases). This CDR3 region has 17 residues. The V and J ends lost 0 bases and 3 bases respectively, with 17 bases between them. From germline, CDR1 is LGHNA and CDR2 YNFKEQ. CDR3 coding DNA: TGTGCCAGCAGCCAAGATAACAGGGTGAGGCGGGACACTGAAGCTTTCTTT. It codes for CASSQDNRVRRDTEAFF.

The rearrangement links TRBV29-1 to TRBJ2-7; 8 bases align to TRBD1. CDR3 length equals 13 residues. Unmatched junction bases numbered 8, after V lost 7 bases and J lost 3 bases. Germline V CDR1 and CDR2: SQVTM, ANQGSEA. The CDR3 spells CSAGGQANYEQYF. CDR3 DNA: TGCAGCGCCGGGGGACAGGCAAACTACGAGCAGTACTTC.

The chain has TRBV7-9 and TRBJ2-5; D call uncertain. Looked up from germline, CDR1 is SEHNR and CDR2 is FQNEAQ (reference sequence). V lost 2 bases to trimming and J lost 4 bases, with 14 bases between them. CDR3 length: 15 residues. The CDR3 DNA is TGTGCCAGCAGCTTATCGACGAGAAGTCGAGAGACCCAGTACTTC. This codes for CASSLSTRSRETQYF.

J is TRBJ2-1 and V is TRBV5-1; 7 bases fit TRBD2. This CDR3 region has 16 residues. The germline V gene encodes CDR1 SGHRS and CDR2 YFSETQ. V shed 4 bases, J shed 0 bases, and the junction held 7 bases outside the gene matches. The CDR3 loop is CASSQVGGGSYNEQFF. The CDR3 region has the DNA TGCGCCAGCAGCCAAGTTGGGGGGGGCTCCTACAATGAGCAGTTCTTC.

This clonotype was counted between two and nine times. At one end the junction does not follow the germline gene, possibly because of a read error. The rearrangement links TRBV7-9 to TRBJ2-2; weak D call: TRBD1 (6 bases). Germline CDR1 is SEHNR and CDR2 is FQNEAQ (reference sequence). The CDR3 length is 16 residues. The CDR3 DNA sequence: TGTGCCAGCAGCTTAACCCCAGGGGAAAACACCGGGGAACTGTTTTTT. This codes for CASSLTPGENTGELFF.